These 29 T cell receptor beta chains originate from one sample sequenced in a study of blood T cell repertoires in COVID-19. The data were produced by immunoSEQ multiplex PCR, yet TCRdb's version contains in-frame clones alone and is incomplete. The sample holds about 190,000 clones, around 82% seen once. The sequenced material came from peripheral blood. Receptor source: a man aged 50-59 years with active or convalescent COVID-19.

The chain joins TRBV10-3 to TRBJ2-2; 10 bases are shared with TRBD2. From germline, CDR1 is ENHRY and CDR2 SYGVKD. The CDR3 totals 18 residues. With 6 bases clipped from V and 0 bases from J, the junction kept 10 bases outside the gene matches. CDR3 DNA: TGTGCCATCAGAATTAGGGGACTAGCGAACGCGAACACCGGGGAGCTGTTTTTT. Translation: CAIRIRGLANANTGELFF.

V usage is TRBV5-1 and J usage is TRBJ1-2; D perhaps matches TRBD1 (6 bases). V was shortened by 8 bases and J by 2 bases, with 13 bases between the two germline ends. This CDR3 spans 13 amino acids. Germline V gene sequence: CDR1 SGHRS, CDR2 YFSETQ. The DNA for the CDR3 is TGCGCCAGTTCCGGCACAGGGAACTATGGCTACACCTTC. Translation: CASSGTGNYGYTF.

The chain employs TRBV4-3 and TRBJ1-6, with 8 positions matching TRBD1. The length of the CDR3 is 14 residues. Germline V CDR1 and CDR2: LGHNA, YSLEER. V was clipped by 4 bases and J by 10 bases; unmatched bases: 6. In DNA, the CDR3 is TGCGCCAGCAGCCTCGGACAGGGAGGCTCACCCCTCCACTTT. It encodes CASSLGQGGSPLHF.

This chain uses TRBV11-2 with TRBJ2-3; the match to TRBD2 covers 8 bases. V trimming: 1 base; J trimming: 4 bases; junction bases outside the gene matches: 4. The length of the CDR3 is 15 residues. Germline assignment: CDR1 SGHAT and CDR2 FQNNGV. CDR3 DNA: TGTGCCAGCAGCTTAGCGGGAGGGATGCCAGATACGCAGTATTTT. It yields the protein CASSLAGGMPDTQYF.

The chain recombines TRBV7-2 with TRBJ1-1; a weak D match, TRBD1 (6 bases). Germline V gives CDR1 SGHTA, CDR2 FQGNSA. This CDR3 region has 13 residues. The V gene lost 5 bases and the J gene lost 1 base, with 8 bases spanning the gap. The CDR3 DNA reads TGTGCCAGCAGCCCGGGACAGAACACTGAAGCTTTCTTT. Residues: CASSPGQNTEAFF.

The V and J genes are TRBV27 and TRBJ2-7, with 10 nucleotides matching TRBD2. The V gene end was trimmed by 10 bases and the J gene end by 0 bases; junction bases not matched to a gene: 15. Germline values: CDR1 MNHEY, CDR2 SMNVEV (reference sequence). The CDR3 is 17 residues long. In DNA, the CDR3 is TGTGCCAAACCGACTAGCGGGCGCCATTCTATCTCCTACGAGCAGTACTTC. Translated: CAKPTSGRHSISYEQYF.

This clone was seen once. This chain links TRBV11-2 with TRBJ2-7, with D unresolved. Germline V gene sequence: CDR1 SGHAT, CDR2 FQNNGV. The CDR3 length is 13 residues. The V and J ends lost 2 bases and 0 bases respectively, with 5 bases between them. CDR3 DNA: TGTGCCAGCAGCTTACCTCTCTCCTACGAGCAGTACTTC. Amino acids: CASSLPLSYEQYF.

The chain's CDR3 is CASSSIAGENSPLHF. CDR3 nucleotide sequence: TGTGCCAGCAGCTCCATCGCAGGGGAGAATTCACCCCTCCACTTT. The chain employs TRBV27 and TRBJ1-6; D is possibly TRBD1 (6 bases). The CDR3 has 15 amino acids. The germline V gene has CDR1 MNHEY and CDR2 SMNVEV (reference sequence). Trimming stripped 6 bases from V and 7 bases from J, with 16 bases between.

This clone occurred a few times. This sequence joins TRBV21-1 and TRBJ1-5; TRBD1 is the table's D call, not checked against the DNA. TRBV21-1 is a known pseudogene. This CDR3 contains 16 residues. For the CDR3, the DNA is TGTGCCAGCCAGGGGGACAGGGACCTTAGAGATCAGCCCCAGCATTTT. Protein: CASQGDRDLRDQPQHF.

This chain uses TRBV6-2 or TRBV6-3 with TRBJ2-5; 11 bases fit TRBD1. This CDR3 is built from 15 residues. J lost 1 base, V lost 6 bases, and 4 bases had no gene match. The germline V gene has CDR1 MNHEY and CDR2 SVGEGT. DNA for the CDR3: TGTGCCAGCAGCCGGGACAGGGGGTTCCAAGAGACCCAGTACTTC. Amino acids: CASSRDRGFQETQYF.

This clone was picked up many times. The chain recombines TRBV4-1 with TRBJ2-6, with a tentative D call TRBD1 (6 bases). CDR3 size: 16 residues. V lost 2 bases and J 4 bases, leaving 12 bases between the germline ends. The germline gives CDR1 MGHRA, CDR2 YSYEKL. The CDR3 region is CASSQLQGIGANVLTF. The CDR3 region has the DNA TGCGCCAGCAGCCAATTACAGGGTATCGGGGCCAACGTCCTGACTTTC.

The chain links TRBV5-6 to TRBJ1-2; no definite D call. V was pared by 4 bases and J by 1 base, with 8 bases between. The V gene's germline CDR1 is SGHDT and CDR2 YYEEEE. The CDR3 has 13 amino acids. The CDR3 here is CASSPAVNYGYTF. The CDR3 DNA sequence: TGTGCCAGCAGCCCCGCGGTTAACTATGGCTACACCTTC. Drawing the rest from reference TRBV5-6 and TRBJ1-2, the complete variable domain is DAGVTQSPTHLIKTRGQQVTLRCSPKSGHDTVSWYQQALGQGPQFIFQYYEEEERQRGNFPDRFSGHQFPNYSSELNVNALLLGDSALYLCASSPAVNYGYTFGSGTRLTVV.

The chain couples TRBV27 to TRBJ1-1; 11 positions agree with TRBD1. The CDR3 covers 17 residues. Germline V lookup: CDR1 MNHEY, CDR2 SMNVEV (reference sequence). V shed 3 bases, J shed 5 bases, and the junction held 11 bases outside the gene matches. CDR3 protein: CASSFLRTGGVITEAFF. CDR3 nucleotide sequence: TGTGCCAGCAGTTTCCTTCGGACAGGGGGCGTGATAACTGAAGCTTTCTTT.

CDR3 region: CSVGAQGPYGYTF. The CDR3 coding sequence is TGCAGCGTCGGAGCACAGGGACCTTATGGCTACACCTTC. The rearrangement joins TRBV29-1 to TRBJ1-2, with D perhaps TRBD1 (6 bases). There are 13 residues in the CDR3. Germline lookup yields CDR1 SQVTM and CDR2 ANQGSEA. V lost 6 bases and J lost 5, with 16 bases in between.

The CDR3 region is CASSLIQGRSPLHF. The DNA of the CDR3 is TGTGCCAGCAGCTTGATTCAGGGTAGATCACCCCTCCACTTT. V is TRBV7-2 and J is TRBJ1-6; tentative D call: TRBD1 (5 bases). Deletions cut 3 bases from V and 10 bases from J, with 13 bases between. Germline CDR1 is SGHTA and CDR2 is FQGNSA. This CDR3 has 14 residues.

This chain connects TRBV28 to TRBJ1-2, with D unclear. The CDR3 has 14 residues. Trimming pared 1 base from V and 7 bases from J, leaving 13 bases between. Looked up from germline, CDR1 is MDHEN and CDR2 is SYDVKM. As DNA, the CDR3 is TGTGCCAGCAGTTTATCCGACGGAGTCCGTGGCTACACCTTC. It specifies CASSLSDGVRGYTF.

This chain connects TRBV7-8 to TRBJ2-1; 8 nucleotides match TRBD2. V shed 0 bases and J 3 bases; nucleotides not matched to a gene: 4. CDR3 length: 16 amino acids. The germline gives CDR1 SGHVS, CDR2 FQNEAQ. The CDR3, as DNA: TGTGCCAGCAGCTTAGCGGGAGGGACTAGCTACAATGAGCAGTTCTTC. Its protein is CASSLAGGTSYNEQFF.

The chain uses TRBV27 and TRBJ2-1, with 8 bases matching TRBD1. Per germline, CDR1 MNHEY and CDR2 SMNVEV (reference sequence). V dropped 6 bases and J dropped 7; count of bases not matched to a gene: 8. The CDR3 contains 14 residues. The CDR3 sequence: CASSLGQGGNEQFF. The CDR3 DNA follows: TGTGCCAGCAGCCTAGGACAGGGTGGGAATGAGCAGTTCTTC.

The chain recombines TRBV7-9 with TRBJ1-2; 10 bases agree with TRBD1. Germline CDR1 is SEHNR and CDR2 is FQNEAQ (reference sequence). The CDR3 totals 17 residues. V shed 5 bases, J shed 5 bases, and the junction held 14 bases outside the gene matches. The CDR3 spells CASSDTAGDRGGYGYTF. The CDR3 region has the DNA TGTGCCAGCAGCGACACCGCGGGGGACAGGGGTGGGTATGGCTACACCTTC.

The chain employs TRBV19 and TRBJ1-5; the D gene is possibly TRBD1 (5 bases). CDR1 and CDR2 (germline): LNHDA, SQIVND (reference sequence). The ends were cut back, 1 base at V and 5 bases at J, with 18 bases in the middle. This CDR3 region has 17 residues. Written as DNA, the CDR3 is TGTGCCAGTAGTATAGGTCTGAAGGGGCTAAGGGATCAGCCCCAGCATTTT. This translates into CASSIGLKGLRDQPQHF.

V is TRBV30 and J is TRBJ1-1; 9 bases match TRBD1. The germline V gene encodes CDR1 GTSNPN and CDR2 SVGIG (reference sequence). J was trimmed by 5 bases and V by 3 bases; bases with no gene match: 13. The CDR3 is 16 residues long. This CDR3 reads CAWSSAVTGGTTEAFF. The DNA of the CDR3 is TGTGCCTGGAGCTCAGCCGTGACAGGGGGTACGACTGAAGCTTTCTTT.

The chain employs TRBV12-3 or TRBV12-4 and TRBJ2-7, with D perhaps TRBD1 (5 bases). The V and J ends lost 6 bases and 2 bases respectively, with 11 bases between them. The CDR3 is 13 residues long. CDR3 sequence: CASSQGRPYEQYF. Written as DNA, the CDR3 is TGTGCCAGCAGCCAGGGCCGTCCCTACGAGCAGTACTTC.

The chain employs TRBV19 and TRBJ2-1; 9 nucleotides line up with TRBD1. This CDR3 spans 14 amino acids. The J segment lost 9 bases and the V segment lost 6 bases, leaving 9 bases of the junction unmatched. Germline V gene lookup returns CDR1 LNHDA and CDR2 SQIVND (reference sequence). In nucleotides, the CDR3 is TGTGCCAGTAGAGGGACAGGGATTCTTGGTGAGCAGTTCTTC. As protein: CASRGTGILGEQFF. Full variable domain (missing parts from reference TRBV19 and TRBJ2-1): DGGITQSPKYLFRKEGQNVTLSCEQNLNHDAMYWYRQDPGQGLRLIYYSQIVNDFQKGDIAEGYSVSREKKESFPLTVTSAQKNPTAFYLCASRGTGILGEQFFGPGTRLTVL.

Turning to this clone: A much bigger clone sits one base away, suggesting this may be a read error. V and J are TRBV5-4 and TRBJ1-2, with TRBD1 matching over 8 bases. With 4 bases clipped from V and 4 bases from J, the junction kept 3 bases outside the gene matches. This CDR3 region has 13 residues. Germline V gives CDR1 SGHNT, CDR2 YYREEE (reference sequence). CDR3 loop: CASSHDRGYGYTF. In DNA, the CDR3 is TGTGCCAGCAGCCACGACAGGGGCTATGGCTACACCTTC.

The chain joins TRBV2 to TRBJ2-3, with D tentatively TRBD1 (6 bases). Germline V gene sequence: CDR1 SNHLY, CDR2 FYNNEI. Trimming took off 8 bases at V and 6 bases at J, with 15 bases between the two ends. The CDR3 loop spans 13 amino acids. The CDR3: CASGGHVRDTQYF. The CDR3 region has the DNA TGTGCCAGCGGGGGACACGTGAGGGATACGCAGTATTTT.

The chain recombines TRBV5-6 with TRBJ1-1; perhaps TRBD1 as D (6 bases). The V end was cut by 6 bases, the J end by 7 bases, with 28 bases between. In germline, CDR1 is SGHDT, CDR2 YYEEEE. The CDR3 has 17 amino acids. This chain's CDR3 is CASKLGFTTGYNGEAFF. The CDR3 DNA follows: TGTGCCAGCAAGTTGGGGTTTACGACAGGCTACAATGGTGAAGCTTTCTTT.

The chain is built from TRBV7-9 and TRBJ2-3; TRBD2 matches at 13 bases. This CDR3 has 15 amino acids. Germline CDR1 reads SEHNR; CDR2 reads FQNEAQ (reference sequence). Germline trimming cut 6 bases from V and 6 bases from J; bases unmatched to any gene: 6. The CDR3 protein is CASRQLAGGPDTQYF. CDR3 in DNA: TGTGCCAGCAGACAACTAGCGGGAGGGCCGGATACGCAGTATTTT.

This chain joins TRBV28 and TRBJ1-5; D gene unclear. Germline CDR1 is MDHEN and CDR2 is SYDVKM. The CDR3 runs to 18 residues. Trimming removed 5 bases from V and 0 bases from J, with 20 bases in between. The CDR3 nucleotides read TGTGCCAGCAGTGCTACCGGAGGGCCGGGTTATAGCAATCAGCCCCAGCATTTT. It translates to CASSATGGPGYSNQPQHF.

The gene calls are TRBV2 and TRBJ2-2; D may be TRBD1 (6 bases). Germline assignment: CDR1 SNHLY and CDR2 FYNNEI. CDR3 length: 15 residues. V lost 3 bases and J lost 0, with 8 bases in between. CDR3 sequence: CASSEDSTNTGELFF. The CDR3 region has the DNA TGTGCCAGCAGTGAGGACAGTACGAACACCGGGGAGCTGTTTTTT.